This TCR beta chain was obtained from a study of blood T cell repertoires in COVID-19. Study summary: From T cells, B-cell-depleted T cells, or PBMCs came the material, which was cDNA or gDNA.

Germline-derived CDR1 and CDR2 are LNHDA and SQIVND (reference sequence). CDR3 size: 15 residues. Trimming cost V 7 bases and J 6 bases; bases outside gene matches: 7. Original analysis: Reference gene primer amplification gave nucleated cell count estimates. Here immunoSEQ multiplex PCR was the method, and the copy in TCRdb shows in-frame clones only, minus some. D and trimming were read from the DNA, whereas the V and J calls and clone size are those reported in that table. The sample has around 290,000 clones, 90% seen once. Recovered status applied to Cohort 3 donors who had two consecutive negative PCRs. It also applied to those with clearance or with symptom resolution.

Sequencing was done on a sample of PBMCs or T cells enriched from blood (not recorded which). This clonotype was obtained from a woman younger than 45 who had recovered from COVID-19. The rearrangement uses TRBV19 and TRBJ2-1; 12 nucleotides match TRBD2. The chain's CDR3 is CASKVKLAGGNEQFF. The CDR3 DNA sequence: TGTGCCAGTAAGGTAAAACTAGCGGGAGGCAATGAGCAGTTCTTC.